The source of this TCR beta chain is a study of identical twins. At least ten counts were recorded for this clonotype. The antigen is unknown. Study conclusions and caveats: A partial confounding effect on zero-insertion analyses could come from invariant MAIT and iNKT cells. Within cord blood, abundant beta clonotypes carried fewer insertions, but memory repertoires showed no such trend. Out-of-frame alpha sequences shared between twins exhibited an excess of low generation probability.

The CDR3 extends over 15 amino acids. Germline V CDR1 and CDR2: MNHNS, SASEGT. The junction had 11 bases not matched to a gene; V was cut back by 6 bases and J by 6 bases. A universal primer binding site was introduced by template switching. The final cDNA contained unique molecular identifiers. TCRdb processed the 5' RACE reads anew with MiXCR; each CDR3 protein has one entry. There are hundreds of thousands of distinct CDR3 sequences in the sample; about 12% occur only once, and roughly 1.5% lies in the top ten. These records were also assigned to another study, of yellow fever vaccine responses in identical twins.

The source is a woman aged 18-30 years in good health. This sequence joins TRBV6-1 and TRBJ1-5, with 7 bases aligning to TRBD1. The specimen was PBMCs. The CDR3 spells CASRDRQGGSQPQHF. DNA of the CDR3: TGTGCCAGCAGGGACCGACAGGGAGGAAGTCAGCCCCAGCATTTT.